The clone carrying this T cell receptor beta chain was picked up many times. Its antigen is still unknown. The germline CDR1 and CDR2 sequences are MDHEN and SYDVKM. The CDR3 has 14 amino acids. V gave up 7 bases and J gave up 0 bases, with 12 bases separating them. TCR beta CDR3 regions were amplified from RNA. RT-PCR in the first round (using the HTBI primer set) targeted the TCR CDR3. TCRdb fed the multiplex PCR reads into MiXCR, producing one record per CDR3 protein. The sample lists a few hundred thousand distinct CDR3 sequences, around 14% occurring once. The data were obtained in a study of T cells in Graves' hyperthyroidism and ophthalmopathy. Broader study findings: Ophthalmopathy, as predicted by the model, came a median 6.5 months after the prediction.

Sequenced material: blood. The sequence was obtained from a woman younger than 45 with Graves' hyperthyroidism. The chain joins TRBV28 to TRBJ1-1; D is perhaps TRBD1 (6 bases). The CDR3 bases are TGTGCCAGCATGTCCGGGACAATGAACACTGAAGCTTTCTTT. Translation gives CASMSGTMNTEAFF. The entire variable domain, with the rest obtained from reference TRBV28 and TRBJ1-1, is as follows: DVKVTQSSRYLVKRTGEKVFLECVQDMDHENMFWYRQDPGLGLRLIYFSYDVKMKEKGDIPEGYSVSREKKERFSLILESASTNQTSMYLCASMSGTMNTEAFFGQGTRLTVV.